This entry lists 27 T cell receptor beta chains sequenced from one sample in a study of cytomegalovirus exposure and HLA in healthy donors. 60 Vbeta and 13 Jbeta primers were used in PCR. Clones were read by immunoSEQ multiplex PCR, and TCRdb kept only the in-frame ones, dropping some. The data contain around 53,000 clones, 73% of them seen just once; the ten biggest clones take up about 3.2%. Sample: PBMCs. Receptors were obtained from a man aged 18 to 30 in good health and CMV-seronegative.

The chain employs TRBV28 and TRBJ1-5; D ambiguous. Germline lookup yields CDR1 MDHEN and CDR2 SYDVKM. V gave up 8 bases and J gave up 0 bases, with 11 bases separating them. CDR3 length: 14 amino acids. The DNA of the CDR3 is TGTGCCAGCGTCAGATTCGTTAGCAATCAGCCCCAGCATTTT. Translated: CASVRFVSNQPQHF.

This clone was observed a few times. The chain is built from TRBV2 and TRBJ2-5, with D unclear. The germline V gene has CDR1 SNHLY and CDR2 FYNNEI. V shed 3 bases and J shed 8 bases, with 7 bases lying between them. CDR3 length: 11 amino acids. The CDR3 protein is CASSDERTQYF. The CDR3 coding sequence is TGTGCCAGCAGTGATGAGCGCACCCAGTACTTC.

This clone was observed a few times. V and J are TRBV6-6 and TRBJ2-1, with 7 bases matching TRBD2. Looked up from germline, CDR1 is MNHNY and CDR2 is SVGAGI (reference sequence). CDR3 length: 14 amino acids. The J segment lost 8 bases and the V segment lost 0 bases, leaving 4 bases of the junction unmatched. The CDR3 protein is CASSYSRTSDEQFF. DNA for the CDR3: TGTGCCAGCAGTTACTCGAGAACTAGCGATGAGCAGTTCTTC.

Worth noting for this clone: One junction end disagrees with the germline gene, perhaps due to a read error. The J gene is TRBJ1-5, the V gene TRBV2, with 9 bases identical to TRBD1. CDR1 is SNHLY, CDR2 FYNNEI, per germline. CDR3 length: 14 residues. The CDR3 DNA sequence: TGTGCCAGCAGCGAAGGACAGGGGTTCCAGCCCCAGCATTTT. It yields the protein CASSEGQGFQPQHF.

The chain links TRBV7-2 to TRBJ1-5; 10 bases align to TRBD1. CDR3 size: 15 residues. Unmatched junction bases numbered 8, after V lost 5 bases and J lost 7 bases. The germline CDR1 and CDR2 sequences are SGHTA and FQGNSA. CDR3 protein: CASSGQGEKGQPQHF. CDR3 nucleotides: TGTGCCAGCAGCGGACAGGGGGAGAAGGGGCAGCCCCAGCATTTT.

The gene calls are TRBV4-3 and TRBJ1-2; D is unclear. V dropped 4 bases and J dropped 3 bases, with 15 bases sitting between them. The V gene's germline CDR1 is LGHNA and CDR2 YSLEER. This CDR3 is 15 amino acids long. The DNA of the CDR3 is TGCGCCAGCAGCCCTTCAACGGGAACGGACTATGGCTACACCTTC. Translation: CASSPSTGTDYGYTF.

The rearrangement joins TRBV10-1 to TRBJ2-1; no firm D call. Trimming took 5 bases from V and 4 from J, leaving 9 bases between them. CDR1 is WNHNN and CDR2 is SYGVQD in the germline V gene (reference sequence). The CDR3 totals 13 residues. CDR3 loop: CASSPQVYNEQFF. CDR3 in DNA: TGCGCCAGCAGTCCCCAGGTGTACAATGAGCAGTTCTTC.

The rearrangement joins TRBV25-1 to TRBJ1-2; D is unclear. The CDR3 runs to 13 residues. The germline V gene encodes CDR1 MGHDK and CDR2 SYGVNS. The V and J ends lost 6 bases and 3 bases respectively, with 11 bases between them. The CDR3 reads CASRSQVDYGYTF. CDR3 nucleotide sequence: TGTGCCAGCAGAAGTCAGGTGGACTATGGCTACACCTTC.

This clone has just a few counts. The chain carries TRBV9 and TRBJ1-3, with a possible D match to TRBD1 (6 bases). CDR3 length: 15 amino acids. CDR1 is SGDLS, CDR2 YYNGEE, per germline. Between the trimmed V and J ends, which lost 3 bases and 0 bases, there was a span of 10 bases. DNA of the CDR3: TGTGCCAGCAGCGCCGGACAGAACTCTGGAAACACCATATATTTT. Translating gives CASSAGQNSGNTIYF. Together with reference TRBV9 and TRBJ1-3, the CDR3 gives the full variable domain: DSGVTQTPKHLITATGQRVTLRCSPRSGDLSVYWYQQSLDQGLQFLIQYYNGEERAKGNILERFSAQQFPDLHSELNLSSLELGDSALYFCASSAGQNSGNTIYFGEGSWLTVV.

The chain joins TRBV4-1 to TRBJ2-7; D is possibly TRBD1 (6 bases). This CDR3 spans 15 amino acids. V dropped 3 bases and J dropped 5 bases, with 17 bases sitting between them. Germline CDR1 and CDR2: MGHRA and YSYEKL. CDR3: CASSQVPGTPNEQYF. Written as DNA, the CDR3 is TGCGCCAGCAGCCAGGTCCCGGGGACACCTAACGAGCAGTACTTC.

The gene calls are TRBV2 and TRBJ1-2; perhaps TRBD1 as D (5 bases). V lost 3 bases to trimming and J lost 8 bases, with 10 bases between them. The germline gives CDR1 SNHLY, CDR2 FYNNEI. This CDR3 contains 12 residues. CDR3 residues: CASSDQGWGYTF. The CDR3 DNA sequence: TGTGCCAGCAGTGACCAGGGTTGGGGCTACACCTTC. Combining the CDR3 with reference TRBV2 and TRBJ1-2 gives the whole variable domain EPEVTQTPSHQVTQMGQEVILRCVPISNHLYFYWYRQILGQKVEFLVSFYNNEISEKSEIFDDQFSVERPDGSNFTLKIRSTKLEDSAMYFCASSDQGWGYTFGSGTRLTVV.

This clone occurred once. The J gene is TRBJ2-3, the V gene TRBV13; D is unresolved. From germline, CDR1 is PRHDT and CDR2 FYEKMQ (reference sequence). This CDR3 contains 16 residues. V was trimmed by 4 bases and J by 0 bases, leaving 14 bases between them. CDR3 residues: CASSSTSTASTDTQYF. Here the CDR3 DNA reads TGTGCCAGCAGCTCCACGAGCACAGCTAGCACAGATACGCAGTATTTT.

In DNA form, the CDR3 reads TGCAGCGTTTCTACGGTGAACACTGAAGCTTTCTTT. Encoded protein: CSVSTVNTEAFF. V is TRBV29-1 and J is TRBJ1-1; D call uncertain. The V and J ends lost 5 bases and 0 bases respectively, with 7 bases between them. CDR1 SQVTM and CDR2 ANQGSEA come from the germline V gene. CDR3 length equals 12 residues.

The gene calls are TRBV28 and TRBJ2-7, with a tentative D call TRBD2 (6 bases). V gave up 3 bases and J gave up 1 base, with 16 bases separating them. The CDR3 spans 16 residues. Per germline, CDR1 MDHEN and CDR2 SYDVKM. The CDR3 reads CASSLVLQGGSYEQYF. In DNA, the CDR3 is TGTGCCAGCAGTTTGGTCCTCCAGGGAGGTTCCTACGAGCAGTACTTC.

The chain carries TRBV6-1 and TRBJ2-1; a possible D gene is TRBD1 (6 bases). CDR3 length: 15 residues. The germline gives CDR1 MNHNS, CDR2 SASEGT. V was cut by 6 bases and J by 0 bases, with 12 bases left in between. CDR3 DNA sequence: TGTGCCAGCAGCGAGGGGGACCTCTCCTACAATGAGCAGTTCTTC. It yields the protein CASSEGDLSYNEQFF.

The CDR3 is CASSSPGQGNTGELFF. The CDR3 DNA reads as TGTGCCAGCAGTTCTCCGGGACAGGGAAACACCGGGGAGCTGTTTTTT. The rearrangement links TRBV6-5 to TRBJ2-2, with 9 bases lining up with TRBD1. CDR1 is MNHEY, CDR2 SVGAGI, per germline. Trimming removed 4 bases from V and 2 bases from J; junction bases left unmatched: 5. This CDR3 has 16 residues.

The chain combines TRBV5-1 with TRBJ2-6; no firm D call. V was shortened by 4 bases and J by 0 bases, with 17 bases between the two germline ends. This CDR3 comprises 18 residues. The germline CDR1 and CDR2 sequences are SGHRS and YFSETQ. CDR3 sequence: CASSPITPTYSGANVLTF. In DNA form, the CDR3 reads TGCGCCAGCAGCCCCATTACGCCAACCTACTCTGGGGCCAACGTCCTGACTTTC. The full variable domain, its missing parts supplied by reference TRBV5-1 and TRBJ2-6, is KAGVTQTPRYLIKTRGQQVTLSCSPISGHRSVSWYQQTPGQGLQFLFEYFSETQRNKGNFPGRFSGRQFSNSRSEMNVSTLELGDSALYLCASSPITPTYSGANVLTFGAGSRLTVL.

The CDR3 DNA reads TGTGCCAGCAGAAGTAGCCTATCCTCCACAGATACGCAGTATTTT. This sequence encodes CASRSSLSSTDTQYF. V is TRBV7-2 and J is TRBJ2-3; D not certain. There are 15 residues in the CDR3. CDR1 is SGHTA and CDR2 is FQGNSA in the germline V gene. The V and J ends lost 6 bases and 2 bases respectively, with 15 bases between them.

The rearrangement uses TRBV28 and TRBJ1-4; D call uncertain. V lost 3 bases to trimming and J lost 6 bases, with 8 bases between them. The CDR3 loop spans 13 amino acids. Germline V gives CDR1 MDHEN, CDR2 SYDVKM. This CDR3 is CASSLAHYEKLFF. CDR3 in DNA: TGTGCCAGCAGTTTGGCCCATTATGAAAAACTGTTTTTT.

This CDR3 is CASNELLVNLYEQYF. In DNA, the CDR3 is TGTGCCAGCAACGAACTACTAGTAAACCTCTACGAGCAGTACTTC. V and J are TRBV6-1 and TRBJ2-7; TRBD2 might be the D (5 bases). Germline CDR1 MNHNS, CDR2 SASEGT. Trimming stripped 7 bases from V and 3 bases from J, with 19 bases between. The CDR3 consists of 15 residues.

The rearrangement joins TRBV5-4 to TRBJ2-5; TRBD1 matches at 7 bases. This CDR3 region has 16 residues. V was clipped by 4 bases and J by 5 bases; unmatched bases: 14. Germline assignment: CDR1 SGHNT and CDR2 YYREEE (reference sequence). CDR3 region: CASSPATQGPIETQYF. As DNA, the CDR3 is TGTGCCAGCAGCCCGGCTACACAGGGGCCTATTGAGACCCAGTACTTC.

The chain uses TRBV11-2 and TRBJ2-2, with 13 bases that match TRBD2. Germline CDR1 and CDR2: SGHAT and FQNNGV. V shed 5 bases and J 6 bases; nucleotides not matched to a gene: 9. The length of the CDR3 is 17 residues. CDR3 DNA: TGTGCCAGCAGCGCGGGACTAGCGGGACCATTGCCCGGGGAGCTGTTTTTT. It is translated as CASSAGLAGPLPGELFF.

Only one count was recorded for this clone. The V call is TRBV20-1, the J call TRBJ2-7, with a possible D match to TRBD2 (5 bases). Deletions cut 5 bases from V and 4 bases from J, with 9 bases between. Looked up from germline, CDR1 is DFQATT and CDR2 is SNEGSKA (reference sequence). The CDR3 has 11 amino acids. CDR3: CSALRDYEQYV. The CDR3 nucleotides read TGCAGTGCTTTACGGGATTACGAGCAGTACGTC.

In its sample, this clone was seen once. The chain joins TRBV5-1 to TRBJ1-1, with TRBD1 identical over 7 bases. V shed 4 bases and J 5 bases; nucleotides not matched to a gene: 8. CDR1 is SGHRS, CDR2 YFSETQ, per germline. The length of the CDR3 is 14 residues. The CDR3 loop is CASSNHRGDTEAFF. The CDR3 region has the DNA TGCGCCAGCAGCAACCACAGGGGCGATACTGAAGCTTTCTTT.

The rearrangement links TRBV9 to TRBJ1-1, with 7 nucleotides matching TRBD1. The CDR3 extends over 15 amino acids. J was trimmed by 1 base and V by 3 bases; bases with no gene match: 6. Germline lookup yields CDR1 SGDLS and CDR2 YYNGEE. Written as DNA, the CDR3 is TGTGCCAGCAGCGCGGGACAGAGGACGAACACTGAAGCTTTCTTT. Amino acids: CASSAGQRTNTEAFF.

This chain connects TRBV10-3 to TRBJ2-2; 10 bases map to TRBD2. Unmatched junction bases numbered 6, after V lost 0 bases and J lost 5 bases. Germline lookup yields CDR1 ENHRY and CDR2 SYGVKD. CDR3 length: 17 residues. Written as DNA, the CDR3 is TGTGCCATCAGTGAGTCGTTAGCGGGAGGCGGTACCGGGGAGCTGTTTTTT. It is translated as CAISESLAGGGTGELFF.

The chain has TRBV6-5 and TRBJ2-1, with D perhaps matching TRBD2 (6 bases). The germline V gene has CDR1 MNHEY and CDR2 SVGAGI. V was trimmed by 6 bases and J by 9 bases, leaving 15 bases between them. The CDR3 is 13 residues long. The CDR3 here is CASRLIGSGEQFF. The CDR3 DNA reads as TGTGCCAGCAGGCTCATCGGGAGTGGTGAGCAGTTCTTC.